This T cell receptor beta chain is from a study of blood T cell repertoires in COVID-19. Study at large: Italy, Spain and the United States were the sources of the convalescent and acute COVID-19 samples.

Only a few counts were recorded for this clone. This CDR3 contains 14 residues. Germline V gene data show CDR1 as SEHNR and CDR2 as FQNEAQ (reference sequence). With 3 bases removed from V and 1 base from J, the gap between germline ends came to 9 bases. Some clones are missing from TCRdb's copy, which holds only in-frame ones; the method was immunoSEQ multiplex PCR. This sample has some 150,000 clones, with 75% to 90% found just once. The rearrangement uses TRBV7-9 and TRBJ1-2; possibly TRBD1 for D (6 bases). The sequence was collected from a woman aged 40 to 55 with acute or convalescent COVID-19. The material sequenced was peripheral blood. The CDR3 region is CASSLRGLNYGYTF. The CDR3, as DNA: TGTGCCAGCAGCTTGCGGGGGCTTAACTATGGCTACACCTTC.